One sample yielded the 17 T cell receptor beta chains listed below, sequenced in a study of blood T cell repertoires in COVID-19. Sequencing used immunoSEQ multiplex PCR; TCRdb keeps in-frame clones, though not all of them. Altogether tens of thousands of clones are present, 65% to 85% being singletons, with the ten largest covering approximately 15%. Material for sequencing was peripheral blood. These TCRs come from a man between 65 and 85 years old with active or convalescent COVID-19.

The chain employs TRBV19 and TRBJ2-7; TRBD2 agrees at 7 bases. Germline CDR1 and CDR2: LNHDA and SQIVND (reference sequence). The CDR3 spans 13 residues. V dropped 5 bases and J dropped 6; count of bases not matched to a gene: 7. Here the CDR3 DNA reads TGTGCCAGTAGTGATAGGGGAGGGCTCGAGCAGTACTTC. The encoded protein is CASSDRGGLEQYF.

The chain recombines TRBV29-1 with TRBJ1-1; weak D call: TRBD1 (5 bases). V was trimmed by 5 bases and J by 7 bases, leaving 11 bases between them. The CDR3 runs 11 residues. Looked up from germline, CDR1 is SQVTM and CDR2 is ANQGSEA. CDR3 amino acids: CSVFRGGEAFF. The CDR3, as DNA: TGCAGCGTTTTTAGGGGAGGTGAAGCTTTCTTT.

V and J are TRBV18 and TRBJ2-1, with 8 positions matching TRBD1. CDR1 and CDR2 (germline): KGHSH, LQKENI. The V and J ends lost 0 bases and 6 bases, in that order; junction bases with no gene match: 1. The CDR3 is 14 amino acids. The CDR3 reads CASSPPTGGNEQFF. In DNA form, the CDR3 reads TGTGCCAGCTCACCACCCACAGGGGGCAATGAGCAGTTCTTC.

The chain links TRBV19 to TRBJ2-3, with 7 bases fitting TRBD2. This CDR3 comprises 17 residues. V lost 6 bases to trimming and J lost 4 bases; unmatched junction nucleotides: 16. Germline lookup yields CDR1 LNHDA and CDR2 SQIVND (reference sequence). CDR3 loop: CASSQGWGGTLADTQYF. The CDR3 DNA reads as TGTGCCAGTAGCCAAGGGTGGGGAGGGACGCTGGCAGATACGCAGTATTTT.

CDR3 region: CASSLQGGGETQYF. The DNA of the CDR3 is TGTGCCAGTAGTCTACAGGGGGGTGGAGAGACCCAGTACTTC. The V call is TRBV19, the J call TRBJ2-5; 8 nucleotides align to TRBD1. This CDR3 spans 14 amino acids. Trimming cost V 5 bases and J 4 bases; bases outside gene matches: 6. Germline CDR1 is LNHDA and CDR2 is SQIVND (reference sequence).

The genes are TRBV13 and TRBJ2-1; TRBD1 matches at 12 bases. Per the germline V gene, CDR1 is PRHDT and CDR2 is FYEKMQ (reference sequence). The CDR3 extends over 16 amino acids. J was trimmed by 7 bases and V by 4 bases; bases with no gene match: 8. CDR3 DNA: TGTGCCAGCAGCTCAGTCCGGGACAGGGGGCAGAATGAGCAGTTCTTC. It codes for CASSSVRDRGQNEQFF.

This chain uses TRBV18 with TRBJ1-4; TRBD1 might be the D (6 bases). CDR1 is KGHSH and CDR2 is LQKENI in the germline V gene. The germline V and J ends were trimmed by 4 bases and 5 bases, with 8 bases remaining between them. The CDR3 loop spans 13 amino acids. The CDR3 DNA follows: TGTGCCAGCTCACGTGGACAGAATGAAAAACTGTTTTTT. Its protein is CASSRGQNEKLFF. Looking up the rest from reference TRBV18 and TRBJ1-4 gives the full variable domain: NAGVMQNPRHLVRRRGQEARLRCSPMKGHSHVYWYRQLPEEGLKFMVYLQKENIIDESGMPKERFSAEFPKEGPSILRIQQVVRGDSAAYFCASSRGQNEKLFFGSGTQLSVL.

V and J are TRBV5-4 and TRBJ1-2; D gene uncertain. The CDR3 is 13 amino acids. V lost 7 bases and J 4 bases, leaving 14 bases between the germline ends. The germline CDR1 and CDR2 sequences are SGHNT and YYREEE (reference sequence). CDR3 DNA: TGTGCCAGCCGCCCGGCGGGCCCCTATGGCTACACCTTC. Translated: CASRPAGPYGYTF.

The CDR3 nucleotides read TGTGCCAGCAGCCCCACTAGCGGGGGATCTTACACAGATACGCAGTATTTT. Translated, it gives CASSPTSGGSYTDTQYF. The genes are TRBV7-9 and TRBJ2-3; 11 bases fit TRBD2. Germline trimming cut 5 bases from V and 2 bases from J; bases unmatched to any gene: 9. Germline CDR1 SEHNR, CDR2 FQNEAQ (reference sequence). The CDR3 loop spans 17 amino acids. Filled out from reference TRBV7-9 and TRBJ2-3, the complete variable domain reads DTGVSQNPRHKITKRGQNVTFRCDPISEHNRLYWYRQTLGQGPEFLTYFQNEAQLEKSRLLSDRFSAERPKGSFSTLEIQRTEQGDSAMYLCASSPTSGGSYTDTQYFGPGTRLTVL.

This chain links TRBV9 with TRBJ2-3, with D tentatively TRBD2 (6 bases). This CDR3 has 13 residues. Germline CDR1 is SGDLS and CDR2 is YYNGEE. Trimming stripped 1 base from V and 10 bases from J, with 13 bases between. The CDR3 coding sequence is TGTGCCAGCAGCGTACAGGGTGGCGGGGCGCAGTATTTT. Amino acid sequence: CASSVQGGGAQYF.

This clone was seen once. The V call is TRBV7-8, the J call TRBJ1-1; D possibly corresponds to TRBD1 (6 bases). V was trimmed by 0 bases and J by 0 bases, leaving 11 bases between them. The germline V gene has CDR1 SGHVS and CDR2 FQNEAQ. The CDR3 covers 16 residues. CDR3: CASSLARQALNTEAFF. The DNA of the CDR3 is TGTGCCAGCAGCTTAGCCCGACAGGCCTTGAACACTGAAGCTTTCTTT.

The gene calls are TRBV11-2 and TRBJ2-5; TRBD1 aligns across 9 bases. CDR3 length equals 15 residues. The germline CDR1 and CDR2 sequences are SGHAT and FQNNGV. With V trimmed by 1 base and J by 4 bases, 4 bases remained unmatched. The CDR3 bases are TGTGCCAGCAGCTTAGTCGACAGGGGGTCAGAGACCCAGTACTTC. As protein: CASSLVDRGSETQYF. The full variable domain, completed using reference TRBV11-2 and TRBJ2-5, is EAGVAQSPRYKIIEKRQSVAFWCNPISGHATLYWYQQILGQGPKLLIQFQNNGVVDDSQLPKDRFSAERLKGVDSTLKIQPAKLEDSAVYLCASSLVDRGSETQYFGPGTRLLVL.

V is TRBV2 and J is TRBJ2-2, with 10 nucleotides matching TRBD2. This CDR3 has 17 residues. Losses at the gene ends were 7 bases for V and 2 bases for J; bases not matched to a gene: 10. CDR1 is SNHLY and CDR2 is FYNNEI in the germline V gene. The CDR3 loop is CASKSGAGGPNTGELFF. In DNA form, the CDR3 reads TGTGCCAGCAAGTCGGGAGCGGGGGGGCCAAACACCGGGGAGCTGTTTTTT.

The V gene is TRBV19, the J gene TRBJ2-3, with a tentative D call TRBD1 (6 bases). Trimming pared 3 bases from V and 0 bases from J, leaving 7 bases between. The CDR3 is 14 amino acids. Germline-derived CDR1 and CDR2 are LNHDA and SQIVND (reference sequence). The CDR3 bases are TGTGCCAGTAGTATGGGGGCGAGCACAGATACGCAGTATTTT. Translation gives CASSMGASTDTQYF.

The chain joins TRBV9 to TRBJ1-1; maybe TRBD1 (6 bases). The length of the CDR3 is 14 residues. Germline loops: CDR1 SGDLS, CDR2 YYNGEE. V was pared by 0 bases and J by 6 bases, with 12 bases between. CDR3 protein: CASSVVGADSEAFF. As DNA, the CDR3 is TGTGCCAGCAGCGTAGTGGGGGCGGACTCTGAAGCTTTCTTT.

This clone occurred once. The J gene is TRBJ2-5, the V gene TRBV27; D might be TRBD2 (7 bases). CDR1 MNHEY and CDR2 SMNVEV come from the germline V gene (reference sequence). CDR3 length equals 16 residues. V was pared by 2 bases and J by 5 bases, with 18 bases between. CDR3 nucleotides: TGTGCCAGCAGTTTAGGCGGGGGCTTAGATGGGGAGACCCAGTACTTC. Translated: CASSLGGGLDGETQYF.

The rearrangement links TRBV4-2 to TRBJ2-2, with D perhaps TRBD2 (5 bases). Germline V gene lookup returns CDR1 LGHNA and CDR2 YNFKEQ. The CDR3 covers 16 residues. V was clipped by 1 base and J by 0 bases, with 9 bases between them. The CDR3 DNA is TGTGCCAGCAGCCAAGGTTCCGGGGCGAACACCGGGGAGCTGTTTTTT. Its translation is CASSQGSGANTGELFF.